The present T cell receptor beta chain was sequenced within a study of monozygotic twins with inflammatory bowel disease. From approximately 3,500 ng of total RNA, each TCR library was prepared. Investigators made cDNA in eight separate reactions per sample. UMIs containing a 6-nucleotide sample barcode were added via template switching. For each CDR3 protein, TCRdb gives one entry from its re-call of the 5' RACE reads, without DNA. Across approximately 400,000 distinct CDR3 sequences, the top ten clones capture around 2.6% of the sample. The CDR3 covers 15 residues. Germline lookup yields CDR1 SGHTA and CDR2 FQGTGA.

The material sequenced was blood. The receptor's source is a human donor with ulcerative colitis or Crohn's disease, or a healthy co-twin of an affected twin (not recorded which). The V and J genes are TRBV7-3 and TRBJ1-2; the TRBD1 assignment by TCRdb is unverifiable without DNA. The chain's CDR3 is CASSLNQGANYGYTF.